These T cell receptor beta chains were read from a single sample in a study of blood T cell repertoires in COVID-19. Here immunoSEQ multiplex PCR was the method, and the copy in TCRdb shows in-frame clones only, minus some. The data contain 80,000 to 90,000 clones, approximately 90% of them singletons. The sequencing input was peripheral blood. Receptors were obtained from a man between 60 and 75 years old with acute or convalescent COVID-19. The CDR3 runs from the conserved cysteine through the conserved F or W. The D gene is left open where the match is weak. Clone size is not always given. Where it is, it says once, few, many or a class for expanded clones.

d_call	v_call	clone_size	cdr3_length	j_call	cdr3_nt	cdr3_aa
NA	TRBV5-4	NA	18	TRBJ2-3	TGTGCCAGCAGCTTGGCCAGGTGGGGGCGTGGGGGCACAGATACGCAGTATTTT	CASSLARWGRGGTDTQYF
NA	TRBV6-1	NA	12	TRBJ1-1	TGTGCCAGCAGTGAAGACTGGACTGAAGCTTTCTTT	CASSEDWTEAFF
NA	TRBV7-2	NA	15	TRBJ1-6	TGTGCCAGCCGGGACCGGGACATTAATAATTCACCCCTCCACTTT	CASRDRDINNSPLHF
NA	TRBV7-3	NA	14	TRBJ2-7	TGTGCCAGCAGCCCCTCTGGGGCCTCCTACGAGCAGTACTTC	CASSPSGASYEQYF
TRBD2	TRBV7-3	NA	15	TRBJ2-1	TGTGCCAGCAGCCCTCATGGCGGGGGTGGCAATGAGCAGTTCTTC	CASSPHGGGGNEQFF
TRBD1	TRBV10-2	few	13	TRBJ2-2	TGCGCCAGCAGTGATACAGGGGCCGGGGAGCTGTTTTTT	CASSDTGAGELFF
NA	TRBV4-1	once	14	TRBJ1-1	TGCGCCAGCAGCCCAACTTGGGGCAACACTGAAGCTTTCTTT	CASSPTWGNTEAFF
NA	TRBV29-1	few	13	TRBJ1-2	TGCAGCGTTGAAGAATTGACAGACCCGGGCTACACCTTC	CSVEELTDPGYTF
NA	TRBV4-2	NA	13	TRBJ2-1	TGTGCCAGCAGCCAAGACAGGGTAAATGAGCAGTTCTTC	CASSQDRVNEQFF
NA	TRBV6-1	NA	13	TRBJ1-2	TGTGCCAGCAGTCTTCGGTCTTACGAGGGCTACACCTTC	CASSLRSYEGYTF
NA	TRBV12-3/TRBV12-4	NA	13	TRBJ1-3	TGTGCCAGCAGCCATACAGGGGGAAACACCATATATTTT	CASSHTGGNTIYF
NA	TRBV18	once	13	TRBJ2-7	TGTGCCAGCTCCGCTGTCCCGGGGGACGAGCAGTACTTC	CASSAVPGDEQYF
TRBD2	TRBV6-2/TRBV6-3	once	14	TRBJ2-1	TGTGCCAGCAGTCCGCCCGGGGGGGGCAATGAGCAGTTCTTC	CASSPPGGGNEQFF
NA	TRBV6-4	NA	15	TRBJ1-2	TGTGCCAGCAGTGACTCGAGGACAGCCCACTCTGGCTACACCTTC	CASSDSRTAHSGYTF